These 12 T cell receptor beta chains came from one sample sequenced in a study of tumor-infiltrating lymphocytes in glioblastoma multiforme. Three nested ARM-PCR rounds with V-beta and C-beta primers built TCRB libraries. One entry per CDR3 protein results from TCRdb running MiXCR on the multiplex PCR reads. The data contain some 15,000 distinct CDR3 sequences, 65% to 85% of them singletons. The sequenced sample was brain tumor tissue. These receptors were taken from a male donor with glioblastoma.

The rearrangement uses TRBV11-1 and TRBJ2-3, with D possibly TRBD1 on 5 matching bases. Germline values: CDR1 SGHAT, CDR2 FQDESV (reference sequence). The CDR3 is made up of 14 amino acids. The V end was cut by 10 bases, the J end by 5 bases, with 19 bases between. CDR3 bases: TGTGCCATCCCTAGTTGCCAGGGTGGAGATACGCAGTATTTT. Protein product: CAIPSCQGGDTQYF.

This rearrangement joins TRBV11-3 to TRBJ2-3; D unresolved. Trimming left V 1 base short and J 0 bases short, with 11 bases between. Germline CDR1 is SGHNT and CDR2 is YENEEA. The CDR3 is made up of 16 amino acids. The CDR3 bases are TGTGCCAGCAGCTTAGGAGGCCACCGGAGCACAGATACGCAGTATTTT. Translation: CASSLGGHRSTDTQYF.

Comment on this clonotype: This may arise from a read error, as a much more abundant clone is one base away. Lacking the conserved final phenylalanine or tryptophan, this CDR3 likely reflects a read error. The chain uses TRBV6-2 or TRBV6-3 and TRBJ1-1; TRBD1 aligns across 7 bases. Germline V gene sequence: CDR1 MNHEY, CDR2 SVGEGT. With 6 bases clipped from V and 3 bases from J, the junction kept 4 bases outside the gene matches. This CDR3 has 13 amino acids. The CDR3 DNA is TGTGCCAGCAGGCGACAGGGCGACACTGAAGCTTTCCTT. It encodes CASRRQGDTEAFL.

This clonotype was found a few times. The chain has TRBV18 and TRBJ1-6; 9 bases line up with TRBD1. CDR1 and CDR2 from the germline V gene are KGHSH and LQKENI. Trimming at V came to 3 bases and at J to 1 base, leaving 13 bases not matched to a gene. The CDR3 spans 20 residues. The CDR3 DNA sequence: TGTGCCAGCTCACCGGACAGGGGCCATCTGAAGAGATCCTATAATTCACCCCTCCACTTT. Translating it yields CASSPDRGHLKRSYNSPLHF.

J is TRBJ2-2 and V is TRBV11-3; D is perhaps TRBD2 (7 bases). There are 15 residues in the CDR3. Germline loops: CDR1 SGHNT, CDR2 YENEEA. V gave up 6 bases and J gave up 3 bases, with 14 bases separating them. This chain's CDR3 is CASSGGAYDTGELFF. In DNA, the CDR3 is TGTGCCAGCAGTGGGGGGGCTTACGACACCGGGGAGCTGTTTTTT.

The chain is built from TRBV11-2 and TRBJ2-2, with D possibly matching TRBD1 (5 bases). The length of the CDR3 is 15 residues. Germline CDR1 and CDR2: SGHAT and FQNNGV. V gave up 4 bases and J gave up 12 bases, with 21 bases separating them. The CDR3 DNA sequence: TGTGCCAGCAGCTCCAGGGTGGATATCCTAGGGAAGCTGTTTTTT. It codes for CASSSRVDILGKLFF.

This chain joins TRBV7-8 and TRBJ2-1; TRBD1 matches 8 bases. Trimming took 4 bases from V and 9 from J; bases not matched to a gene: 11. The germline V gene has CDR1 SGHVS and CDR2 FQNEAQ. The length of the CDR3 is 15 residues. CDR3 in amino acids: CASSSEGQGGVEQFF. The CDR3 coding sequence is TGTGCCAGCAGCTCGGAAGGACAGGGAGGCGTTGAGCAGTTCTTC.

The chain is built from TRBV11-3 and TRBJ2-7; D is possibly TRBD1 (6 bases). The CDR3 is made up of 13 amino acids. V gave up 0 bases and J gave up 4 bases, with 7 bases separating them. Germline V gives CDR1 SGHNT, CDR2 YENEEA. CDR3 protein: CASSLEGGYEQYF. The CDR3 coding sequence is TGTGCCAGCAGCTTAGAAGGGGGTTACGAGCAGTACTTC.

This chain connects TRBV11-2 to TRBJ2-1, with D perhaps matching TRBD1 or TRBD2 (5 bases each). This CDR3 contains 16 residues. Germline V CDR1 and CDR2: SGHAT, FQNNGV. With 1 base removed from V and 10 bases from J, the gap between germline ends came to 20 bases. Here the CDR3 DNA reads TGTGCCAGCAGCTTAGTTGGGGGTCTCCTCTTTAACGAGCAGTTCTTC. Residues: CASSLVGGLLFNEQFF.

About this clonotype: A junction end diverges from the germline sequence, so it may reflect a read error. In nucleotides, the CDR3 is TGTCCCAGCAGATTAGAAACTAACGAACTTTCCAATGAGCAGTTCTTC. This sequence encodes CPSRLETNELSNEQFF. J is TRBJ2-1 and V is TRBV11-3, with D hard to call. CDR1 is SGHNT, CDR2 YENEEA, per germline. The CDR3 covers 16 residues.

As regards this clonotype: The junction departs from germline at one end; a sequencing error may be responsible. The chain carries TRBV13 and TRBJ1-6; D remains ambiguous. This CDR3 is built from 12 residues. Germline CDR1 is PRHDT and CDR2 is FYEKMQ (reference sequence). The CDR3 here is CASSFYTSPLHF. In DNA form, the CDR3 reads TGTGCCAGCAGCTTTTATACTTCACCCCTCCACTTT.

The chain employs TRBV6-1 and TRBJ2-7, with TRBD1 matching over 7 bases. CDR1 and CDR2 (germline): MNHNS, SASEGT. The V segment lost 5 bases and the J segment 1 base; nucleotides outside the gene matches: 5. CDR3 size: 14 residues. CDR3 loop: CASSRTGGSYEQYF. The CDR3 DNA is TGTGCCAGCAGTAGGACAGGAGGATCCTACGAGCAGTACTTC.